This is a list of T cell receptor beta chains from one sample in a study of T cell responses to AZD1222 COVID-19 vaccine. TCRdb's table, derived via immunoSEQ multiplex PCR, lists solely in-frame clones and lacks some. The repertoire has 60,000 to 90,000 clones, about 83% of them found once; the top ten carry approximately 27%. Here the sequenced sample was peripheral blood, taken 28 days after the second dose of the MenACWY control vaccine. Source of these receptors: an adult who received the MenACWY meningococcal vaccine as a control. CDR3s include the opening cysteine and the closing phenylalanine or tryptophan. The order of the fields is J gene, clone size, D gene, V gene, CDR3 protein, CDR3 DNA. D genes are given only for firm matches. Clone size, where shown, is once, few, many, or a class for clones that have expanded.

J gene: TRBJ2-5
clone size: -
D gene: -
V gene: TRBV4-1
CDR3 protein: CASSQGRTQYF
CDR3 DNA: TGCGCCAGCAGCCAAGGACGGACCCAGTACTTC

J gene: TRBJ2-1
clone size: -
D gene: -
V gene: TRBV5-4
CDR3 protein: CASSLKDPGVNEQFF
CDR3 DNA: TGTGCCAGCAGCCTCAAGGACCCTGGGGTCAATGAGCAGTTCTTC

J gene: TRBJ2-7
clone size: -
D gene: -
V gene: TRBV25-1
CDR3 protein: CASSESAGYYEQYF
CDR3 DNA: TGTGCCAGCAGTGAATCTGCAGGGTACTACGAGCAGTACTTC

J gene: TRBJ2-5
clone size: -
D gene: -
V gene: TRBV9
CDR3 protein: CASSVRSGELETQYF
CDR3 DNA: TGTGCCAGCAGCGTAAGGAGCGGAGAATTAGAGACCCAGTACTTC

J gene: TRBJ2-1
clone size: -
D gene: TRBD1
V gene: TRBV7-2
CDR3 protein: CASSLRAGGGPEQFF
CDR3 DNA: TGTGCCAGCAGCTTAAGGGCAGGGGGCGGGCCTGAGCAGTTCTTC

J gene: TRBJ2-1
clone size: -
D gene: TRBD2
V gene: TRBV19
CDR3 protein: CASSPGTSGRQGEQFF
CDR3 DNA: TGTGCCAGTAGTCCCGGGACTAGCGGGAGACAAGGTGAGCAGTTCTTC

J gene: TRBJ2-7
clone size: -
D gene: -
V gene: TRBV6-2/TRBV6-3
CDR3 protein: CASSSAGEQYF
CDR3 DNA: TGTGCCAGCAGCTCCGCGGGGGAGCAGTACTTC

J gene: TRBJ1-4
clone size: -
D gene: TRBD1
V gene: TRBV3-1/TRBV3-2
CDR3 protein: CASSFRTGGLEKLFF
CDR3 DNA: TGTGCCAGCAGCTTCCGGACAGGGGGGCTTGAAAAACTGTTTTTT

J gene: TRBJ2-5
clone size: -
D gene: -
V gene: TRBV30
CDR3 protein: CAWSTGQETQYF
CDR3 DNA: TGTGCCTGGAGTACGGGTCAAGAGACCCAGTACTTC

J gene: TRBJ1-2
clone size: once
D gene: -
V gene: TRBV29-1
CDR3 protein: CSVAGPTYGYTF
CDR3 DNA: TGCAGCGTTGCGGGCCCTACTTATGGCTACACCTTC

J gene: TRBJ1-5
clone size: -
D gene: -
V gene: TRBV6-1
CDR3 protein: CASSEVQTDTQNQPQHF
CDR3 DNA: TGTGCCAGCAGTGAAGTACAAACGGACACCCAGAATCAGCCCCAGCATTTT

J gene: TRBJ2-5
clone size: -
D gene: TRBD1
V gene: TRBV29-1
CDR3 protein: CSVTPTGTGGEETQYF
CDR3 DNA: TGCAGCGTCACCCCCACCGGGACAGGGGGCGAAGAGACCCAGTACTTC

J gene: TRBJ1-1
clone size: medium-sized
D gene: TRBD1
V gene: TRBV29-1
CDR3 protein: CSVPSDRREAFF
CDR3 DNA: TGCAGCGTACCGTCGGACAGGCGTGAAGCTTTCTTT

J gene: TRBJ1-1
clone size: few
D gene: TRBD1
V gene: TRBV18
CDR3 protein: CASSQTGTGHSMNTEAFF
CDR3 DNA: TGTGCCAGCTCACAGACCGGGACAGGGCATTCCATGAACACTGAAGCTTTCTTT

J gene: TRBJ2-1
clone size: -
D gene: -
V gene: TRBV7-2
CDR3 protein: CASSLEDEQFF
CDR3 DNA: TGTGCCAGCAGCTTAGAGGATGAGCAGTTCTTC

J gene: TRBJ1-1
clone size: -
D gene: -
V gene: TRBV7-2
CDR3 protein: CASSLRGLNTEAFF
CDR3 DNA: TGTGCCAGCAGCTTGAGAGGGTTGAACACTGAAGCTTTCTTT

J gene: TRBJ2-3
clone size: -
D gene: TRBD2
V gene: TRBV9
CDR3 protein: CASSVAASGRTDTQYF
CDR3 DNA: TGTGCCAGCAGCGTAGCGGCTAGCGGGAGAACAGATACGCAGTATTTT

J gene: TRBJ1-1
clone size: once
D gene: TRBD1
V gene: TRBV7-2
CDR3 protein: CASSPHRQGGEAFF
CDR3 DNA: TGTGCCAGCAGCCCCCATAGACAGGGCGGCGAAGCTTTCTTT

J gene: TRBJ2-1
clone size: -
D gene: TRBD2
V gene: TRBV7-9
CDR3 protein: CASSFGLAINEQFF
CDR3 DNA: TGTGCCAGCAGCTTTGGACTAGCCATCAATGAGCAGTTCTTC

J gene: TRBJ1-1
clone size: -
D gene: -
V gene: TRBV3-1/TRBV3-2
CDR3 protein: CASSQAPSGLNRAFF
CDR3 DNA: TGTGCCAGCAGCCAAGCGCCTTCGGGGTTGAACCGAGCTTTCTTT

J gene: TRBJ1-1
clone size: -
D gene: -
V gene: TRBV7-9
CDR3 protein: CASSGQGSSSEAFF
CDR3 DNA: TGTGCCAGCAGCGGTCAAGGGTCAAGTTCTGAAGCTTTCTTT

J gene: TRBJ2-7
clone size: -
D gene: -
V gene: TRBV4-1
CDR3 protein: CASSPSPAGDYEQYF
CDR3 DNA: TGCGCCAGCAGCCCGTCACCCGCAGGGGACTACGAGCAGTACTTC

J gene: TRBJ2-1
clone size: -
D gene: TRBD1
V gene: TRBV7-9
CDR3 protein: CASSSGQAVDEQFF
CDR3 DNA: TGTGCCAGCAGCTCTGGACAGGCGGTCGATGAGCAGTTCTTC

J gene: TRBJ1-5
clone size: -
D gene: TRBD1
V gene: TRBV7-8
CDR3 protein: CASSLAGTGRDQPQHF
CDR3 DNA: TGTGCCAGCAGCTTGGCCGGGACAGGGCGGGATCAGCCCCAGCATTTT

J gene: TRBJ2-3
clone size: -
D gene: TRBD2
V gene: TRBV30
CDR3 protein: CASGLARTGTQYF
CDR3 DNA: TGTGCCTCCGGACTAGCGAGGACGGGTACGCAGTATTTT

J gene: TRBJ1-1
clone size: -
D gene: -
V gene: TRBV13
CDR3 protein: CASSLRAPGGTTEAFF
CDR3 DNA: TGTGCCAGCAGCTTAAGGGCGCCCGGGGGTACCACTGAAGCTTTCTTT

J gene: TRBJ2-1
clone size: -
D gene: TRBD1
V gene: TRBV7-8
CDR3 protein: CASSLAGTGAYNEQFF
CDR3 DNA: TGTGCCAGCAGCTTAGCCGGGACAGGGGCATACAATGAGCAGTTCTTC

J gene: TRBJ1-5
clone size: -
D gene: -
V gene: TRBV27
CDR3 protein: CASRQSFRGFDQPQHF
CDR3 DNA: TGTGCCAGCAGACAATCCTTCAGGGGTTTTGACCAGCCCCAGCATTTT

J gene: TRBJ1-5
clone size: -
D gene: -
V gene: TRBV2
CDR3 protein: CASSGGDSNQPQHF
CDR3 DNA: TGTGCCAGCAGTGGAGGTGATAGCAATCAGCCCCAGCATTTT

J gene: TRBJ1-1
clone size: -
D gene: -
V gene: TRBV6-5
CDR3 protein: CASSYSPVGNTEAFF
CDR3 DNA: TGTGCCAGCAGTTACTCGCCGGTCGGGAACACTGAAGCTTTCTTT

J gene: TRBJ2-7
clone size: -
D gene: -
V gene: TRBV5-1
CDR3 protein: CASSRTGTEQYF
CDR3 DNA: TGCGCCAGCAGCAGAACAGGGACCGAGCAGTACTTC

J gene: TRBJ2-5
clone size: once
D gene: -
V gene: TRBV6-2/TRBV6-3
CDR3 protein: CASSYSRWETQYF
CDR3 DNA: TGTGCCAGCAGTTACTCGAGATGGGAGACCCAGTACTTC

J gene: TRBJ1-3
clone size: few
D gene: -
V gene: TRBV7-2
CDR3 protein: CASSYAGSGNTIYF
CDR3 DNA: TGTGCCAGCAGCTATGCCGGGTCTGGAAACACCATATATTTT

J gene: TRBJ1-1
clone size: -
D gene: -
V gene: TRBV30
CDR3 protein: CAWSVTTGNTEAFF
CDR3 DNA: TGTGCCTGGAGTGTTACGACGGGGAACACTGAAGCTTTCTTT

J gene: TRBJ2-5
clone size: -
D gene: TRBD1
V gene: TRBV29-1
CDR3 protein: CSVGRDRGAETQYF
CDR3 DNA: TGCAGCGTGGGACGGGACAGGGGGGCAGAGACCCAGTACTTC

J gene: TRBJ1-4
clone size: -
D gene: TRBD1
V gene: TRBV20-1
CDR3 protein: CSASPPGGRAVGKLFF
CDR3 DNA: TGCAGTGCTAGTCCCCCAGGGGGACGGGCGGTAGGAAAACTGTTTTTT

J gene: TRBJ2-7
clone size: -
D gene: TRBD2
V gene: TRBV6-5
CDR3 protein: CASSPTSGRNEQYF
CDR3 DNA: TGTGCCAGCAGTCCGACTAGCGGGAGGAACGAGCAGTACTTC

J gene: TRBJ2-2
clone size: -
D gene: TRBD1
V gene: TRBV19
CDR3 protein: CASSQGADAGELFF
CDR3 DNA: TGTGCCAGTTCGCAGGGGGCGGATGCCGGGGAGCTGTTTTTT

J gene: TRBJ2-5
clone size: -
D gene: -
V gene: TRBV2
CDR3 protein: CASSRQETQYF
CDR3 DNA: TGTGCCAGCAGTCGTCAAGAGACCCAGTACTTC

J gene: TRBJ1-4
clone size: -
D gene: TRBD1
V gene: TRBV4-3
CDR3 protein: CASSRSFRGRGFLGEKLFF
CDR3 DNA: TGCGCCAGCAGCCGGAGTTTCAGGGGGCGCGGGTTTTTAGGTGAAAAACTGTTTTTT

J gene: TRBJ2-1
clone size: -
D gene: -
V gene: TRBV3-1/TRBV3-2
CDR3 protein: CASSQDRGQFGAEQFF
CDR3 DNA: TGTGCCAGCAGCCAAGATCGTGGACAGTTTGGGGCTGAGCAGTTCTTC

J gene: TRBJ1-1
clone size: once
D gene: TRBD1
V gene: TRBV18
CDR3 protein: CASSLRQGGNTEAFF
CDR3 DNA: TGTGCCAGCTCACTAAGACAGGGGGGGAACACTGAAGCTTTCTTT

J gene: TRBJ2-7
clone size: -
D gene: -
V gene: TRBV21-1
CDR3 protein: CARTRVFSIAYEQYF
CDR3 DNA: TGTGCCAGGACAAGGGTTTTTTCTATAGCCTACGAGCAGTACTTC

J gene: TRBJ1-2
clone size: -
D gene: -
V gene: TRBV9
CDR3 protein: CASRIDGSRFGGYTF
CDR3 DNA: TGTGCCAGCAGGATAGACGGGTCACGCTTTGGAGGCTACACCTTC

J gene: TRBJ2-5
clone size: -
D gene: -
V gene: TRBV20-1
CDR3 protein: CSARGQETQYF
CDR3 DNA: TGCAGTGCACGGGGACAAGAGACCCAGTACTTC

J gene: TRBJ2-1
clone size: -
D gene: -
V gene: TRBV2
CDR3 protein: CASSDSGPYNEQFF
CDR3 DNA: TGTGCCAGCAGTGACAGCGGACCTTACAATGAGCAGTTCTTC

J gene: TRBJ2-3
clone size: -
D gene: -
V gene: TRBV5-4
CDR3 protein: CASREEFGGGGAQYF
CDR3 DNA: TGTGCCAGCAGGGAGGAGTTTGGGGGAGGAGGGGCGCAGTATTTT

J gene: TRBJ2-7
clone size: -
D gene: -
V gene: TRBV24-1
CDR3 protein: CAMLQEYEQYF
CDR3 DNA: TGTGCCATGTTACAGGAGTACGAGCAGTACTTC

J gene: TRBJ1-5
clone size: once
D gene: -
V gene: TRBV23-1
CDR3 protein: CASSHRSTQPQHF
CDR3 DNA: TGCGCCAGCAGCCACAGGTCCACTCAGCCCCAGCATTTT

J gene: TRBJ2-3
clone size: -
D gene: -
V gene: TRBV13
CDR3 protein: CASSQRDRIRADTQYF
CDR3 DNA: TGTGCCAGCAGCCAGCGGGACAGGATAAGGGCAGATACGCAGTATTTT

J gene: TRBJ1-1
clone size: -
D gene: -
V gene: TRBV7-2
CDR3 protein: CASSLGQTGSEAFF
CDR3 DNA: TGTGCCAGCAGCTTAGGCCAGACAGGTTCTGAAGCTTTCTTT

J gene: TRBJ1-6
clone size: -
D gene: -
V gene: TRBV6-1
CDR3 protein: CASSAPPDGSYNSPLHF
CDR3 DNA: TGTGCCAGCAGTGCGCCGCCAGATGGGTCCTATAATTCACCCCTCCACTTT

J gene: TRBJ1-6
clone size: -
D gene: -
V gene: TRBV30
CDR3 protein: CAWRTGSANSPLHF
CDR3 DNA: TGTGCCTGGAGGACGGGGTCCGCGAATTCACCCCTCCACTTT

J gene: TRBJ1-2
clone size: -
D gene: -
V gene: TRBV14
CDR3 protein: CASSPRSGYGYTF
CDR3 DNA: TGTGCCAGCAGCCCCCGATCAGGGTACGGCTACACCTTC